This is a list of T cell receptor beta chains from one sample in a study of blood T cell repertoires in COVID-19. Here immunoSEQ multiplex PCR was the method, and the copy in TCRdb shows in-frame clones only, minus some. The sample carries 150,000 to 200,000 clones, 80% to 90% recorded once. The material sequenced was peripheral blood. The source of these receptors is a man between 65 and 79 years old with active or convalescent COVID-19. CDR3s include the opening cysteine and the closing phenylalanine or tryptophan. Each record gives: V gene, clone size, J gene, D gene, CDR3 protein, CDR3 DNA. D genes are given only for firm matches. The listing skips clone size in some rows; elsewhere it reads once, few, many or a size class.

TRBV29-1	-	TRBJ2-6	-	CSVAGAGTGANVLTF	TGCAGCGTGGCTGGGGCAGGGACTGGGGCCAACGTCCTGACTTTC
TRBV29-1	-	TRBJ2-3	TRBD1	CSVGQADTQYF	TGCAGCGTGGGACAGGCAGATACGCAGTATTTT
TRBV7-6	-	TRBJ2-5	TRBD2	CASSFSGGAEETQYF	TGTGCCAGCAGCTTTAGCGGGGGGGCGGAGGAGACCCAGTACTTC
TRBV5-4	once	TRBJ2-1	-	CATKGGILSHEQFF	TGTGCCACCAAGGGCGGGATTCTTTCGCATGAGCAGTTCTTC
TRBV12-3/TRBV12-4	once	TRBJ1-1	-	CASGGMNTEAFF	TGTGCCAGCGGGGGGATGAACACTGAAGCTTTCTTT
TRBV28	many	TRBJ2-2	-	CASSQDFFTGELFF	TGTGCCAGCAGCCAGGACTTTTTCACCGGGGAGCTGTTTTTT
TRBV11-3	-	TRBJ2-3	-	CASSLDHRGGTDTQYF	TGTGCCAGCAGCTTAGACCACCGGGGTGGCACAGATACGCAGTATTTT
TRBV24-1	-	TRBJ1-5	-	CATSDTQVAQPQHF	TGTGCCACCAGTGATACACAGGTAGCTCAGCCCCAGCATTTT
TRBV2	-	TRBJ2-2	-	CASSGRSRRGLRTGELFF	TGTGCCAGCAGTGGAAGAAGCCGGAGGGGATTACGAACCGGGGAGCTGTTTTTT
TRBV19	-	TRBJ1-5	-	CASSVLANQPQHF	TGTGCCAGTAGTGTCTTAGCAAATCAGCCCCAGCATTTT
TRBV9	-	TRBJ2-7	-	CASSVGVGGPSYEQYF	TGTGCCAGCAGCGTAGGCGTGGGGGGGCCCTCCTACGAGCAGTACTTC
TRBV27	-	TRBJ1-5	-	CASSLTGTGPQHF	TGTGCCAGCAGTCTCACAGGGACGGGGCCCCAGCATTTT
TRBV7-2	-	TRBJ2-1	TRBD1	CASSSQGQTSYNEQFF	TGTGCCAGCAGTTCCCAGGGACAGACCTCCTACAATGAGCAGTTCTTC
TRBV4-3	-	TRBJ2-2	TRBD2	CASSQETSGNTGELFF	TGCGCCAGCAGCCAAGAGACTAGCGGGAACACCGGGGAGCTGTTTTTT
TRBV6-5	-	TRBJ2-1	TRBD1	CASRTGGSYNEQFF	TGTGCCAGCAGGACAGGGGGCTCTTACAATGAGCAGTTCTTC
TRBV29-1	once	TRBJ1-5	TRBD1	CSVDVGQGARQPQHF	TGCAGCGTCGACGTCGGACAGGGGGCGAGGCAGCCCCAGCATTTT
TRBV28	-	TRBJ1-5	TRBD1	CASRPLQGANNQPQHF	TGTGCCAGCAGACCCCTACAGGGGGCCAATAATCAGCCCCAGCATTTT
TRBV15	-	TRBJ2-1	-	CATSRYPLGFEGNEQFF	TGTGCCACCAGCAGATACCCACTGGGGTTCGAGGGCAATGAGCAGTTCTTC
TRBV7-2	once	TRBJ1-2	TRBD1	CASSQPTGQGYGYTF	TGTGCCAGCAGCCAACCCACGGGACAGGGTTATGGCTACACCTTC
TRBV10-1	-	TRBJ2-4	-	CASSNGDIQYF	TGCGCCAGCAGTAACGGGGACATTCAGTACTTC
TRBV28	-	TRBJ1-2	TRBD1	CASSFGDRVSNYGYTF	TGTGCCAGCAGTTTTGGGGACAGAGTTTCTAACTATGGCTACACCTTC
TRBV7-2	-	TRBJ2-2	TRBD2	CASSRQIAGNTGELFF	TGTGCCAGCAGCAGACAGATAGCGGGAAACACCGGGGAGCTGTTTTTT
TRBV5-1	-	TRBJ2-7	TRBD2	CASSTSGIYEQYF	TGCGCCAGCAGTACTAGCGGGATCTACGAGCAGTACTTC
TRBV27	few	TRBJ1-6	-	CASSPLTPNSPLHF	TGTGCCAGCAGTCCCTTGACACCCAATTCACCCCTCCACTTT
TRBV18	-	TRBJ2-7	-	CASSRRTYEQYF	TGTGCCAGCTCACGGAGAACCTACGAGCAGTACTTC
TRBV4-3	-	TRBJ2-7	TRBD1	CASSQDLGTGLSYEQYF	TGCGCCAGCAGCCAAGATCTTGGGACAGGGTTGTCCTACGAGCAGTACTTC
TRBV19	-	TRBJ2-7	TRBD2	CASSSGGQPYEQYF	TGTGCCAGTTCTAGCGGGGGCCAACCGTACGAGCAGTACTTC
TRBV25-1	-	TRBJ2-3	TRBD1	CASGPGGPDTQYF	TGTGCCAGCGGCCCAGGGGGCCCAGATACGCAGTATTTT
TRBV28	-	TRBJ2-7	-	CASSPPGLPQPYEQYF	TGTGCCAGCAGTCCCCCGGGACTTCCACAGCCCTACGAGCAGTACTTC
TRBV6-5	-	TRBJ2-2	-	CASKEGAGTGELFF	TGTGCCAGCAAGGAGGGGGCGGGCACCGGGGAGCTGTTTTTT
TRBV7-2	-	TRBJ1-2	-	CASSLDRYTVRGYTF	TGTGCCAGCAGCTTAGACAGATATACAGTTCGTGGCTACACCTTC
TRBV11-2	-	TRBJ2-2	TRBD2	CASSLELAGGELFF	TGTGCCAGCAGCTTAGAGCTAGCGGGGGGGGAGCTGTTTTTT
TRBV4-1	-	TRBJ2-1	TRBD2	CASSQMGLAFPNEQFF	TGCGCCAGCAGCCAAATGGGACTAGCGTTCCCCAATGAGCAGTTCTTC
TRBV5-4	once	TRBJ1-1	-	CASSLRQNTEAFF	TGTGCCAGCAGCTTGCGACAGAACACTGAAGCTTTCTTT
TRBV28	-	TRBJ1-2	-	CASSLWGEPGYTF	TGTGCCAGCAGTTTATGGGGAGAGCCTGGCTACACCTTC
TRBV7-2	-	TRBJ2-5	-	CASSLVGHQYQETQYF	TGTGCCAGCAGCTTAGTGGGACACCAGTACCAAGAGACCCAGTACTTC
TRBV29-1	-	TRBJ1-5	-	CSVAGGSNQPQHF	TGCAGCGTTGCGGGGGGTAGCAATCAGCCCCAGCATTTT
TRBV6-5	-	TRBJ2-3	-	CASSLQSGTDTQYF	TGTGCCAGCAGTCTCCAAAGCGGCACAGATACGCAGTATTTT
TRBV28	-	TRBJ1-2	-	CASSYDSQYGYTF	TGTGCCAGCAGTTACGACTCACAATATGGCTACACCTTC
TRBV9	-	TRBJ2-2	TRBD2	CASSILAGGENTGELFF	TGTGCCAGCAGCATCCTAGCGGGAGGGGAGAACACCGGGGAGCTGTTTTTT
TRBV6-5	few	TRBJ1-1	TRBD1	CASSYFAGGEAFF	TGTGCCAGCAGTTACTTCGCAGGGGGTGAAGCTTTCTTT
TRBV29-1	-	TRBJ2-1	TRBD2	CSAMTSGSLYNEQFF	TGCAGCGCGATGACTAGCGGGAGTTTGTACAATGAGCAGTTCTTC
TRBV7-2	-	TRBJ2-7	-	CASSLGPQGMRSYEQYF	TGTGCCAGCAGCTTAGGGCCTCAGGGTATGAGGTCCTACGAGCAGTACTTC
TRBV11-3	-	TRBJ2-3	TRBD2	CASSLDSGRAQYF	TGTGCCAGCAGCTTAGACAGCGGGAGGGCGCAGTATTTT
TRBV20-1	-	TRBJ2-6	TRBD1	CSASPTGGFGANVLTF	TGCAGTGCTAGTCCCACAGGGGGCTTTGGGGCCAACGTCCTGACTTTC
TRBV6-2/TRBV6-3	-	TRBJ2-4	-	CASSFSPSGVKNIQYF	TGTGCCAGCAGTTTTAGTCCATCGGGGGTCAAAAACATTCAGTACTTC
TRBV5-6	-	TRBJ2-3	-	CASSLYNTYTDTQYF	TGTGCCAGCAGCTTGTACAATACATACACAGATACGCAGTATTTT
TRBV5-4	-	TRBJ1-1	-	CASSPGGRENTEAFF	TGTGCCAGCAGCCCTGGTGGGAGAGAGAACACTGAAGCTTTCTTT
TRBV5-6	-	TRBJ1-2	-	CASSLTGTPNYGYTF	TGTGCCAGCAGCCTAACCGGGACACCTAACTATGGCTACACCTTC
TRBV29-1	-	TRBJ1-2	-	CSVEEITNRQGYTF	TGCAGCGTTGAAGAAATCACTAATCGTCAAGGCTACACCTTC
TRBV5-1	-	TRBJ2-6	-	CASSLDKSGANVLTF	TGCGCCAGCAGCTTGGATAAATCTGGGGCCAACGTCCTGACTTTC
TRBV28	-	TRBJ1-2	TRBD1	CASSSSRGQVHGYTF	TGTGCCAGCAGTTCCTCCCGGGGACAGGTCCATGGCTACACCTTC
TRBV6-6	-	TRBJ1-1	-	CASSAGISGTEAFF	TGTGCCAGCAGTGCAGGGATATCGGGCACTGAAGCTTTCTTT
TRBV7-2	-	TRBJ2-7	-	CASSLVGPSRTDAYF	TGTGCCAGCAGCTTAGTTGGCCCTAGCAGGACTGATGCGTACTTC
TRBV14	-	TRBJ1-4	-	CASSQVSLEKLFF	TGTGCCAGCAGCCAAGTTTCTCTTGAAAAACTGTTTTTT